This T cell receptor (beta chain) originates from a study of human T cells and chemical hapten exposure. Study-wide context: A 2 cm by 2 cm inner upper arm patch received 2% DPC for sensitization. Overall study results and limits: Compared to controls, expanded TCRs made significantly more large clusters of similar CDR3s. Once DPC sensitization occurred, TCRs above 1 in 1000 frequency showed no change.

The library gave individual cDNA molecules unique molecular identifiers. Each CDR3 protein is one row after TCRdb ran MiXCR on the RACE reads. The sample yields 85,000 to 100,000 distinct CDR3 sequences, roughly 12% seen once. The time point here: patch test 1, 2 weeks after DPC sensitization. The treatment here: therapeutic diphenylcyclopropenone sensitization with weekly scalp DPC. Trimming stripped 0 bases from V and 6 bases from J, with 10 bases between. The CDR3 totals 14 residues. The germline gives CDR1 SGDLS, CDR2 YYNGEE. This clonotype was seen only a few times. Its antigen is unidentified. Material: whole blood, obtained in connection with sensitization to the hapten diphenylcyclopropenone (DPC). The rearrangement joins TRBV9 to TRBJ1-5, with D perhaps TRBD1 (5 bases). This TCR was sampled from a woman aged 40 to 50 with alopecia areata. Some clones in this sample may be carry-over from other donors' samples. The CDR3 protein is CASSVDAGPQPQHF. CDR3 nucleotide sequence: TGTGCCAGCAGCGTAGACGCAGGGCCTCAGCCCCAGCATTTT.